Included here is one T cell receptor beta chain sequence, with context. Assay used: immunoSEQ multiplex PCR; TCRdb lists only in-frame clones, some missing. The repertoire holds under 95,000 clones, with about 95% as singletons. This CDR3 region has 14 residues. CDR1 MNHEY and CDR2 SMNVEV come from the germline V gene (reference sequence). With 4 bases clipped from V and 5 bases from J, the junction kept 3 bases outside the gene matches. This entry is derived from a study of technical replicates of blood from a few donors. The sample consisted of T cells isolated from PBMCs. The TCR was taken from a human donor in good health. The chain employs TRBV27 and TRBJ1-4; TRBD1 aligns across 8 bases. For the CDR3, the DNA is TGTGCCAGCAGTTGGGACAGGAGAAATGAAAAACTGTTTTTT. Amino acids: CASSWDRRNEKLFF.